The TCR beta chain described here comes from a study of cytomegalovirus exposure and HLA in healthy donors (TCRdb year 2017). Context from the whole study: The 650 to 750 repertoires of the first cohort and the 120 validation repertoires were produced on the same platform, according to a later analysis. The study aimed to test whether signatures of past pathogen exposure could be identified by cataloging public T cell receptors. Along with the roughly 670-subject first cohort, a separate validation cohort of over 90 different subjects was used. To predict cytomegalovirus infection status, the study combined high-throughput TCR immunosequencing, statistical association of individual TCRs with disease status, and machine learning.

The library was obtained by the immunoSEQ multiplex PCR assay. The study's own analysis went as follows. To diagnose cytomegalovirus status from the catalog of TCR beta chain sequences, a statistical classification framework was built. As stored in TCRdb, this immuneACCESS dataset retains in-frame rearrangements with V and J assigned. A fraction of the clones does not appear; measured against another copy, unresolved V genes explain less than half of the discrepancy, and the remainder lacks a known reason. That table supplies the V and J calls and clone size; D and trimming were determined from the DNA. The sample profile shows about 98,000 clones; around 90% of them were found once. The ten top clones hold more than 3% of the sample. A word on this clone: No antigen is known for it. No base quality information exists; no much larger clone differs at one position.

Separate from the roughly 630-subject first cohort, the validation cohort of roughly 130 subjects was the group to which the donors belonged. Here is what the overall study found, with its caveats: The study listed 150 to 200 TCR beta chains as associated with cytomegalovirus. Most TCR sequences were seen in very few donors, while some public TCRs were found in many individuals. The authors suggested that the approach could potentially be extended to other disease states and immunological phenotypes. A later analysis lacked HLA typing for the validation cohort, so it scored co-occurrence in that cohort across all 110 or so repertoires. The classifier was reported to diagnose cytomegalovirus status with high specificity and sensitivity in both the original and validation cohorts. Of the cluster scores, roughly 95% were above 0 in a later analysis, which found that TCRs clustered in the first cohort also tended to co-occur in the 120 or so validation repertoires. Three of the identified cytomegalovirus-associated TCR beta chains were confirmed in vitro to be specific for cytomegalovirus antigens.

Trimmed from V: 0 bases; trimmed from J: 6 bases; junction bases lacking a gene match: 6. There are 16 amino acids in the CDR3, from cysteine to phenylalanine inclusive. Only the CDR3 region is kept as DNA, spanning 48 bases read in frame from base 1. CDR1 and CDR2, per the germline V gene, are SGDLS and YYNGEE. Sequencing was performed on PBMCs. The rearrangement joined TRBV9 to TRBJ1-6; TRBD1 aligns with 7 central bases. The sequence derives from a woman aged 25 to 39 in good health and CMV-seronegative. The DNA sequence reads TGTGCCAGCAGCGTAGAAGTGGAGGGGGCTAATTCACCCCTCCACTTT. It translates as CASSVEVEGANSPLHF. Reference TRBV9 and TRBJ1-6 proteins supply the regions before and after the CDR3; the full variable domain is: DSGVTQTPKHLITATGQRVTLRCSPRSGDLSVYWYQQSLDQGLQFLIQYYNGEERAKGNILERFSAQQFPDLHSELNLSSLELGDSALYFCASSVEVEGANSPLHFGNGTRLTVT.